These 14 T cell receptor beta chains were all obtained from the same sample, sequenced in a study of human T cells and chemical hapten exposure. As to time point: patch test 3, about 24 weeks after DPC sensitization. Treatment reported: therapeutic diphenylcyclopropenone sensitization with weekly scalp DPC. TCRdb reprocessed the RACE reads with MiXCR, giving one entry per CDR3 protein. This sample has 100,000 or so distinct CDR3 sequences; under 40% occur once, and the top ten carry roughly 2.7%. The input for sequencing was whole blood, taken in connection with sensitization to the hapten diphenylcyclopropenone (DPC). These receptors were taken from a middle-aged man with alopecia areata. Some clones in this sample may be carry-over from other donors' samples.

This clonotype occurred a few times. V usage is TRBV29-1 and J usage is TRBJ2-2, with 7 bases aligning to TRBD1. With V trimmed by 5 bases and J by 5 bases, 8 bases remained unmatched. This CDR3 has 14 residues. Germline V CDR1 and CDR2: SQVTM, ANQGSEA. CDR3 amino acids: CSVPGRDRTGELFF. CDR3 in DNA: TGCAGCGTTCCCGGCAGGGACAGAACCGGGGAGCTGTTTTTT.

V usage is TRBV19 and J usage is TRBJ1-5; D uncertain. The CDR3 spans 15 residues. The germline CDR1 and CDR2 sequences are LNHDA and SQIVND (reference sequence). V gave up 5 bases and J gave up 6 bases, with 17 bases separating them. CDR3 region: CASSDLSGRGQPQHF. The CDR3 DNA follows: TGTGCCAGTAGTGACTTGTCGGGTCGGGGTCAGCCCCAGCATTTT.

This clonotype turned up a few times. This chain uses TRBV4-3 with TRBJ2-1, with TRBD2 matching over 8 bases. Trimming took 0 bases from V and 7 from J; bases not matched to a gene: 5. CDR1 and CDR2 (germline): LGHNA, YSLEER. The CDR3 covers 15 residues. The CDR3 sequence: CASSQDWAGGNEQFF. For the CDR3, the DNA is TGCGCCAGCAGCCAAGATTGGGCGGGAGGAAATGAGCAGTTCTTC.

This clonotype turned up a few times. The rearrangement links TRBV7-6 to TRBJ2-2; possibly TRBD1 for D (8 bases). Trimming stripped 5 bases from V and 9 bases from J, with 13 bases between. The germline V gene encodes CDR1 SGHVS and CDR2 FNYEAQ. This CDR3 has 13 amino acids. The CDR3, as DNA: TGTGCCAGCAGCACAGGGGGGGTCCGGGAGCTGTTTTTT. Protein sequence: CASSTGGVRELFF.

This clonotype occurred a few times. The gene calls are TRBV7-6 and TRBJ2-1; TRBD1 agrees at 9 bases. CDR3 length: 15 residues. The V gene's germline CDR1 is SGHVS and CDR2 FNYEAQ. V lost 4 bases to trimming and J lost 5 bases; unmatched junction nucleotides: 6. Written as DNA, the CDR3 is TGTGCCAGCAGCTCACAGGGGGCGATCGACAATGAGCAGTTCTTC. Protein: CASSSQGAIDNEQFF.

This clonotype was counted ten times or more. The chain couples TRBV7-2 to TRBJ2-2; 9 nucleotides align to TRBD2. Germline lookup yields CDR1 SGHTA and CDR2 FQGNSA. V shed 7 bases, J shed 4 bases, and the junction held 10 bases outside the gene matches. The CDR3 is made up of 16 amino acids. The DNA of the CDR3 is TGTGCCAGCATCCATAGCGGGAGTAGTAGCACCGGGGAGCTGTTTTTT. It specifies CASIHSGSSSTGELFF. The full variable domain, rest sourced from reference TRBV7-2 and TRBJ2-2, is GAGVSQSPSNKVTEKGKDVELRCDPISGHTALYWYRQSLGQGLEFLIYFQGNSAPDKSGLPSDRFSAERTGGSVSTLTIQRTQQEDSAVYLCASIHSGSSSTGELFFGEGSRLTVL.

This rearrangement joins TRBV11-3 to TRBJ2-6; 7 nucleotides match TRBD1. The CDR3 extends over 17 amino acids. The V gene end was trimmed by 1 base and the J gene end by 0 bases; junction bases not matched to a gene: 3. CDR1 is SGHNT and CDR2 is YENEEA in the germline V gene. For the CDR3, the DNA is TGTGCCAGCAGCTTAGCGGGACAGACCTCTGGGGCCAACGTCCTGACTTTC. As protein: CASSLAGQTSGANVLTF.

This clonotype was observed a few times. This chain joins TRBV27 and TRBJ1-2; tentative D call: TRBD1 (5 bases). The CDR3 covers 14 residues. The V end lost 4 bases, the J end lost 7 bases, and 16 bases lay between the germline ends. The germline CDR1 and CDR2 sequences are MNHEY and SMNVEV (reference sequence). The CDR3 nucleotides are TGTGCCAGCAGTTCCTTTGGAGGGGCCGCTGGCTACACCTTC. Translation: CASSSFGGAAGYTF.

This clonotype was observed a handful of times. The chain links TRBV5-1 to TRBJ2-5, with D unresolved. Trimming left V 0 bases short and J 5 bases short, with 11 bases between. The CDR3 runs 14 residues. The germline V gene has CDR1 SGHRS and CDR2 YFSETQ. CDR3 protein: CASSLGTSLETQYF. CDR3 nucleotide sequence: TGCGCCAGCAGCTTGGGCACGAGCTTGGAGACCCAGTACTTC.

The V gene is TRBV5-4, the J gene TRBJ1-1, with D perhaps TRBD1 (6 bases). V was cut by 4 bases and J by 6 bases, with 13 bases left in between. CDR3 length: 13 residues. Germline CDR1 is SGHNT and CDR2 is YYREEE (reference sequence). The CDR3 reads CASSETGVSEAFF. The DNA of the CDR3 is TGTGCCAGCAGCGAGACAGGAGTTTCTGAAGCTTTCTTT.

In DNA, the CDR3 is TGCAGTGCTAGAGCATTACCGACTAGCGGGAAAACAGATACGCAGTATTTT. This codes for CSARALPTSGKTDTQYF. This chain joins TRBV20-1 and TRBJ2-3; TRBD2 agrees at 11 bases. The CDR3 has 17 residues. Germline-derived CDR1 and CDR2 are DFQATT and SNEGSKA (reference sequence). V was pared by 1 base and J by 3 bases, with 9 bases of the junction left unmatched.

This rearrangement joins TRBV24-1 to TRBJ2-6; D gene unclear. Germline CDR1 reads KGHDR; CDR2 reads SFDVKD. V lost 5 bases to trimming and J lost 0 bases, with 10 bases between them. The CDR3 length is 16 residues. CDR3 nucleotide sequence: TGTGCCACCAGTGCCTCAGTTATCTCTGGGGCCAACGTCCTGACTTTC. This encodes CATSASVISGANVLTF.

A few counts support this clonotype. This chain connects TRBV5-6 to TRBJ2-7; 12 bases align to TRBD2. J was trimmed by 2 bases and V by 1 base; bases with no gene match: 1. Per germline, CDR1 SGHDT and CDR2 YYEEEE. The CDR3 is made up of 15 amino acids. CDR3 in DNA: TGTGCCAGCAGCTTGCTAGCGGGAGGGCCCTACGAGCAGTACGTC. It translates to CASSLLAGGPYEQYV.

This clonotype was counted between two and nine times. This rearrangement joins TRBV12-5 to TRBJ2-7, with D possibly matching TRBD2 (5 bases). V lost 2 bases to trimming and J lost 4 bases, with 9 bases between them. Germline lookup yields CDR1 LGHNT and CDR2 FRNRAP. The CDR3 contains 13 residues. In DNA, the CDR3 is TGTGCTAGTGGTTTGTCGGGGTTTTACGAGCAGTACGTC. Its translation is CASGLSGFYEQYV.